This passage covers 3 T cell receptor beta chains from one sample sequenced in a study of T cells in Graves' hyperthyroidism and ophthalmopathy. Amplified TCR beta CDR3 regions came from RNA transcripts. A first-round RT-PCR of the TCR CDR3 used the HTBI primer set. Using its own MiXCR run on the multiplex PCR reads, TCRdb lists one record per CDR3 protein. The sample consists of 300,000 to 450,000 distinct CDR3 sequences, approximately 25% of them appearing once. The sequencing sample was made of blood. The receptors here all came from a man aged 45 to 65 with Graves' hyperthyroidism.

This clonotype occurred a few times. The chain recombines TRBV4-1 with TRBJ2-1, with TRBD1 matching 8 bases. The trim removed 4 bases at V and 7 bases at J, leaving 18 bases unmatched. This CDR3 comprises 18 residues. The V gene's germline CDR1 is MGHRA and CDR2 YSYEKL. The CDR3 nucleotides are TGCGCCAGCAGCCCAGGGGGGTCAGAGAGGACAGGGTTGAATGAGCAGTTCTTC. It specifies CASSPGGSERTGLNEQFF.

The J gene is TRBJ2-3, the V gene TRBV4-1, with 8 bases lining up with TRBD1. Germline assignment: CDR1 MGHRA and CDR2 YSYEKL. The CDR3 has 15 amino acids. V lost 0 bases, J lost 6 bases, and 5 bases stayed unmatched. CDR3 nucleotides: TGCGCCAGCAGCCAAGACGGGACAGGTTTCGATACGCAGTATTTT. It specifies CASSQDGTGFDTQYF.

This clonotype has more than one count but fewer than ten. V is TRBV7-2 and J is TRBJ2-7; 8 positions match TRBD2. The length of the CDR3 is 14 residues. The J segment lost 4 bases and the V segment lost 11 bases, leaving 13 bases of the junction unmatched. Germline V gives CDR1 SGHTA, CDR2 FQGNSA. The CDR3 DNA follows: TGTGCCGCCGCCAGGAGCGGGAGTCGGTACGAGCAGTACTTC. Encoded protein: CAAARSGSRYEQYF.